This is a list of T cell receptor beta chains from one sample in a study of shared clonotypes between healthy human individuals. TCRdb keeps only in-frame clones here, not all; method: immunoSEQ multiplex PCR. The sample consists of around 600,000 clones, 85% to 95% of them appearing once. The specimen sequenced was naive CD8+ T cells sorted from blood. The receptor set was obtained from a woman in her twenties or thirties in good health. Each CDR3 is given with its conserved first and last residue. A D gene is named only where the DNA matches it firmly. Size is omitted from some rows. Given values are once, few, many or a class for expanded clones.

V gene	D gene	clone size	J gene	CDR3 DNA	CDR3 protein
TRBV19	TRBD2	-	TRBJ2-1	TGTGCCAGTAGTTCTACTAGCGGGAACAATGAGCAGTTCTTC	CASSSTSGNNEQFF
TRBV28	-	-	TRBJ2-7	TGTGCCAGCAGACTAGGGGCCTCCTACGAGCAGTACTTC	CASRLGASYEQYF
TRBV2	-	-	TRBJ2-1	TGTGCCTCACTAGGGCCCGAGGGGAAGGGGCAGTTCTTC	CASLGPEGKGQFF
TRBV14	-	once	TRBJ2-6	TGTGCCAGCAGCCCGGACAGTTTACGTGGGGCCAACGTCCTGACTTTC	CASSPDSLRGANVLTF
TRBV4-2	-	once	TRBJ2-2	TGTGCCAGCAGCCCCCACAGCGGGAACACCGGGGAGCTGTTTTTT	CASSPHSGNTGELFF
TRBV27	TRBD1	-	TRBJ1-2	TGTGCCAGCAGTTTAGGGACAGGTTCACATGGCTACACCTTC	CASSLGTGSHGYTF
TRBV27	-	-	TRBJ1-1	TGTGCCAGCAATCGTCTAGGTCTGGGCACTGAAGCTTTCTTT	CASNRLGLGTEAFF
TRBV19	TRBD1	-	TRBJ1-2	TGTGCCAGTAGTGTTGGACAGGGGCCGGCTAACTATGGCTACACCTTC	CASSVGQGPANYGYTF
TRBV19	TRBD1	-	TRBJ1-5	TGTGCCAGTAGTTCCCAGGGGGCTGGTCAGCCCCAGCATTTT	CASSSQGAGQPQHF
TRBV27	-	-	TRBJ2-2	TGTGCCAGCAGGGGGACGAGGTCCGGGGAGCTGTTTTTT	CASRGTRSGELFF
TRBV27	TRBD2	-	TRBJ2-7	TGTGCCAGCGGAATAGCGGGAAACTACGAGCAGTACTTC	CASGIAGNYEQYF
TRBV28	-	-	TRBJ1-4	TGTGCCAGCACTGAGGCATACCAGAATGAAAAACTGTTTTTT	CASTEAYQNEKLFF
TRBV7-9	-	-	TRBJ2-1	TGTGCCAGCAGCCTCCTGGACTTCTTC	CASSLLDFF
TRBV2	TRBD2	once	TRBJ2-5	TGTGCCAGCCTTGGCGGGAGGGGTGAGACCCAGTACTTC	CASLGGRGETQYF
TRBV6-5	-	-	TRBJ1-1	TGTGCCAGCCCTCACACTAAGTTACCTTTCTTT	CASPHTKLPFF
TRBV5-6	-	-	TRBJ2-1	TGTGCCAGCAGCATCGTTGGCAATGAGCAGTTCTTC	CASSIVGNEQFF
TRBV2	-	-	TRBJ1-2	TGTGCCAGCAGTGTCCCCTTAGCTAACTATGGCTACACCTTC	CASSVPLANYGYTF
TRBV27	-	-	TRBJ2-7	TGTGCCAGCAGTTTACCTGGGGGCGAGCAGTACTTC	CASSLPGGEQYF
TRBV29-1	TRBD2	-	TRBJ2-3	TGCAGCGTTGTAGTCAGAGCGGGAGGGAGCACAGATACGCAGTATTTT	CSVVVRAGGSTDTQYF
TRBV28	-	once	TRBJ1-5	TGTGCCAGCAGTTTATACCGGGACTTCGGCAATCAGCCCCAGCATTTT	CASSLYRDFGNQPQHF
TRBV27	TRBD1	-	TRBJ2-7	TGTGCCAGCAGTTTGGGACAGGGGGCCTCCGAGCAGTACTTC	CASSLGQGASEQYF
TRBV29-1	TRBD1	-	TRBJ2-2	TGCAGCGTGGTGGACAGGACCACCGGGGAGCTGTTTTTT	CSVVDRTTGELFF
TRBV9	-	-	TRBJ1-5	TGTGCCAGCAGCGTTGTAGGGCCTGGGCAGCCCCAGCATTTT	CASSVVGPGQPQHF
TRBV11-2	-	once	TRBJ2-3	TGTGCCAGCAGCTTACCGGGCACAGATACGCAGTATTTT	CASSLPGTDTQYF
TRBV7-9	-	once	TRBJ2-1	TGTGCCAGCAGGTCGGGGGCGGGAGAATCGGAGAATGAGCAGTTCTTC	CASRSGAGESENEQFF
TRBV6-1	TRBD1	-	TRBJ2-7	TGTGCCAGCAGGACAGGGAGAGGCCTCTACGAGCAGTACTTC	CASRTGRGLYEQYF
TRBV5-4	TRBD1	-	TRBJ2-7	TGTGCCAGCAGGCACGACAGGGGGATCTACGAGCAGTACTTC	CASRHDRGIYEQYF
TRBV28	-	-	TRBJ2-5	TGTGCCAGCAGTTTAGTCCAGGGGCGGTCTGAGACCCAGTACTTC	CASSLVQGRSETQYF
TRBV28	-	-	TRBJ1-1	TGTGCCATCCGGACAGCCTGGGGGGTGAACACTGAAGCTTTCTTT	CAIRTAWGVNTEAFF
TRBV11-3	-	-	TRBJ2-7	TGTGCCAGCAGCTTAAGCCGACCCCCTACGATGCAGTACTTC	CASSLSRPPTMQYF
TRBV11-2	TRBD1	-	TRBJ2-2	TGTGCCAGCAGCTTAGGAGGCGGGACAGGACACAGGGAGCTGTTTTTT	CASSLGGGTGHRELFF
TRBV7-9	-	once	TRBJ2-7	TGTGCCAGCAGTGGGACAGCGGGGAGGACCTACGAGCAGTACTTC	CASSGTAGRTYEQYF
TRBV11-2	TRBD1	-	TRBJ2-7	TGTGCCAGCAGCTTATCGGGACAGGGGCTCTACGAGCAGTACTTC	CASSLSGQGLYEQYF
TRBV4-1	TRBD2	-	TRBJ2-1	TGCGCCAGCAGCCACCGGACTAGCGGGAGGGTCAATGAGCAGTTCTTC	CASSHRTSGRVNEQFF
TRBV11-2	-	-	TRBJ2-7	TGTGCCAGCAGCTTATCCACCCAAGGGATCTCCTACGAGCAGTACTTC	CASSLSTQGISYEQYF
TRBV27	TRBD1	-	TRBJ2-7	TGTGCCAGCAGGGACAGGGACGAGCAGTACTTC	CASRDRDEQYF
TRBV10-2	-	-	TRBJ2-1	TGCGCCAGCAGTACTCAGCGGACCTACAATGAGCAGTTCTTC	CASSTQRTYNEQFF
TRBV15	-	-	TRBJ1-6	TGTGCCACCAGCAGTCGACAGGACAATTCACCCCTCCACTTT	CATSSRQDNSPLHF
TRBV11-1	TRBD2	-	TRBJ2-1	TGTGCCAGCAGCTTAGCGTCTAGCGGGGGCAATGAGCAGTTCTTC	CASSLASSGGNEQFF
TRBV4-1	-	once	TRBJ2-7	TGCGCCAGCAGCCAAGGTCTCATCAGCTCCTACGAGCAGTACTTC	CASSQGLISSYEQYF
TRBV7-2	TRBD2	-	TRBJ2-1	TGTGCCAGCACCCCGCTAGCGGGAGGTATATGGGAGCAGTTCTTC	CASTPLAGGIWEQFF
TRBV19	TRBD1	-	TRBJ1-1	TGTGCCAGTAGTATTAGCGGGACAGGGAGAAGTGGGGACACTGAAGCTTTCTTT	CASSISGTGRSGDTEAFF
TRBV29-1	-	-	TRBJ2-7	TGCAGCGCAGTGGGGCAGGGCTACGAGCAGTACTTC	CSAVGQGYEQYF
TRBV27	TRBD1	-	TRBJ1-2	TGTGCCAGCAGTTATGGGGTCGGGACAGGGATTGAGATATGCGGCTACACCTTC	CASSYGVGTGIEICGYTF
TRBV19	TRBD2	once	TRBJ2-1	TGTGCCAGTAGTAAACCGGGACTAGCGGGATTAAGTCCCTACAATGAGCAGTTCTTC	CASSKPGLAGLSPYNEQFF
TRBV9	TRBD1	-	TRBJ1-4	TGTGCCAGCAGCGTAGGCCCCTGGCAGGGGGCGAAAAAACTGTTTTTT	CASSVGPWQGAKKLFF
TRBV19	TRBD2	once	TRBJ2-1	TGTGCCAGTAGTATACATGGCGGGAGGGTCGGTGGTGAGCAGTTCTTC	CASSIHGGRVGGEQFF
TRBV28	-	-	TRBJ1-5	TGTGCCAGCAGTTTAGCGGGCAATCAGCCCCAGCATTTT	CASSLAGNQPQHF
TRBV7-2	-	-	TRBJ2-1	TGTGCCAGCAGCTTAGTCGTAGCGGACAGCTCCTACAATGAGCAGTTCTTC	CASSLVVADSSYNEQFF